These T cell receptor beta chains were read from a single sample in a study of beta chain features in type 1 diabetes. The protocol was immunoSEQ multiplex PCR, while the TCRdb copy is restricted to in-frame clones and leaves out a portion. This table has 300,000 to 350,000 clones, around 9.3% appearing once. Sequencing was carried out using central memory CD4+ T cells from blood. Receptor source: a man aged 25 to 45 with type 1 diabetes. CDR3s include the opening cysteine and the closing phenylalanine or tryptophan. D genes are given only for firm matches. Not every row has a clone size; where given, it reads once, few, many or a size class.

CDR3 DNA: TGTGCCAGCAGCGCTAGACAGGGGGCGTTGGAGCAGTACTTC
CDR3 protein: CASSARQGALEQYF
clone size: few
J gene: TRBJ2-7
D gene: TRBD1
V gene: TRBV9
CDR3 length: 14

CDR3 DNA: TGTGCCAGCAGTTCTGGGACGTCTGACACAGATACGCAGTATTTT
CDR3 protein: CASSSGTSDTDTQYF
clone size: .
J gene: TRBJ2-3
D gene: .
V gene: TRBV28
CDR3 length: 15

CDR3 DNA: TGTGCCATCAGCCCGGACAGGGCTGACTATGGCTACACCTTC
CDR3 protein: CAISPDRADYGYTF
clone size: .
J gene: TRBJ1-2
D gene: TRBD1
V gene: TRBV10-3
CDR3 length: 14

CDR3 DNA: TGTGCCAGCAGCTACCTCTCGGGGGGAACCTACAATGAGCAGTTCTTC
CDR3 protein: CASSYLSGGTYNEQFF
clone size: .
J gene: TRBJ2-1
D gene: TRBD2
V gene: TRBV2
CDR3 length: 16

CDR3 DNA: TGCGCCAGCAGCTTGGAAGGGGACAACCTCCACGAGCAGTACTTC
CDR3 protein: CASSLEGDNLHEQYF
clone size: .
J gene: TRBJ2-7
D gene: .
V gene: TRBV5-1
CDR3 length: 15

CDR3 DNA: TGTGCCAGCAGTTTAAATCCCGGACAGGGCGATGGCTACACCTTC
CDR3 protein: CASSLNPGQGDGYTF
clone size: .
J gene: TRBJ1-2
D gene: TRBD1
V gene: TRBV28
CDR3 length: 15

CDR3 DNA: TGTGCCAGCAGCCCGGATACCCAGTGGTCCTACGAGCAGTACTTC
CDR3 protein: CASSPDTQWSYEQYF
clone size: few
J gene: TRBJ2-7
D gene: .
V gene: TRBV11-2
CDR3 length: 15

CDR3 DNA: TGTGCCAGTAGTTCGACAGGGGTGAGTTCCGCGATCACAGATACGCAGTATTTT
CDR3 protein: CASSSTGVSSAITDTQYF
clone size: few
J gene: TRBJ2-3
D gene: TRBD1
V gene: TRBV19
CDR3 length: 18

CDR3 DNA: TGTGCCACGTCTTCAGGGGTGGACGAGACCCAGTACTTC
CDR3 protein: CATSSGVDETQYF
clone size: .
J gene: TRBJ2-5
D gene: .
V gene: TRBV5-4
CDR3 length: 13

CDR3 DNA: TGTGCCAGCAGTCCACCGGGACAGGGAAACACTGAAGCTTTCTTT
CDR3 protein: CASSPPGQGNTEAFF
clone size: few
J gene: TRBJ1-1
D gene: TRBD1
V gene: TRBV28
CDR3 length: 15

CDR3 DNA: TGTGCCAGCAGGAAACAGGGTGGAGAGACCCAGTACTTC
CDR3 protein: CASRKQGGETQYF
clone size: few
J gene: TRBJ2-5
D gene: .
V gene: TRBV27
CDR3 length: 13

CDR3 DNA: TGTGCCAGCAGCCTTAGGACCGTCGGGCAGACCCAGTACTTC
CDR3 protein: CASSLRTVGQTQYF
clone size: .
J gene: TRBJ2-5
D gene: .
V gene: TRBV5-8
CDR3 length: 14

CDR3 DNA: TGTGCCAGCTCACCGGGTTACGATCAGCCCCAGCATTTT
CDR3 protein: CASSPGYDQPQHF
clone size: few
J gene: TRBJ1-5
D gene: .
V gene: TRBV18
CDR3 length: 13

CDR3 DNA: TGTGCCAGCAGTGAACACAGGGGGCCAACTAATGAAAAACTGTTTTTT
CDR3 protein: CASSEHRGPTNEKLFF
clone size: few
J gene: TRBJ1-4
D gene: TRBD1
V gene: TRBV25-1
CDR3 length: 16

CDR3 DNA: TGTGCCAGCAGCTTAGCGCTATTAGGGGGAGGCACAGATACGCAGTATTTT
CDR3 protein: CASSLALLGGGTDTQYF
clone size: .
J gene: TRBJ2-3
D gene: .
V gene: TRBV7-6
CDR3 length: 17

CDR3 DNA: TGTGCTAGTGGTTTGGCAGATACGCAGTATTTT
CDR3 protein: CASGLADTQYF
clone size: few
J gene: TRBJ2-3
D gene: .
V gene: TRBV12-5
CDR3 length: 11

CDR3 DNA: TGTGCCTGGAGTTCAGAACAGGGGGCGCCCCGTAATTCACCCCTCCACTTT
CDR3 protein: CAWSSEQGAPRNSPLHF
clone size: .
J gene: TRBJ1-6
D gene: TRBD1
V gene: TRBV30
CDR3 length: 17

CDR3 DNA: TGTGCCAGTAGTATAAATTCCGGTCTCTATGGCTACACCTTC
CDR3 protein: CASSINSGLYGYTF
clone size: many
J gene: TRBJ1-2
D gene: .
V gene: TRBV19
CDR3 length: 14

CDR3 DNA: TGTGCCATCAGTGACTATGCCGGGACAGGGGCCGACAATGAGCAGTTCTTC
CDR3 protein: CAISDYAGTGADNEQFF
clone size: .
J gene: TRBJ2-1
D gene: TRBD1
V gene: TRBV10-3
CDR3 length: 17

CDR3 DNA: TGTGCCAGCAGCTTTGCCGTGCTGAATTCACCCCTCCACTTT
CDR3 protein: CASSFAVLNSPLHF
clone size: few
J gene: TRBJ1-6
D gene: .
V gene: TRBV7-9
CDR3 length: 14

CDR3 DNA: TGTGCCAGCAGCTCAGCCCCGGGGAGTGGCGAGACCCAGTACTTC
CDR3 protein: CASSSAPGSGETQYF
clone size: few
J gene: TRBJ2-5
D gene: .
V gene: TRBV11-2
CDR3 length: 15

CDR3 DNA: TGTGCCAGCAGCTTAGACCAGGGCTATGGCTACACCTTC
CDR3 protein: CASSLDQGYGYTF
clone size: many
J gene: TRBJ1-2
D gene: .
V gene: TRBV7-9
CDR3 length: 13

CDR3 DNA: TGTGCCAGCAGTCCAGGACTAGGGGGAGATACGCAGTATTTT
CDR3 protein: CASSPGLGGDTQYF
clone size: .
J gene: TRBJ2-3
D gene: .
V gene: TRBV11-2
CDR3 length: 14

CDR3 DNA: TGTGCCAGCAGCACCAACCTCCGGACAGGCCGACAAGAGACCCAGTACTTC
CDR3 protein: CASSTNLRTGRQETQYF
clone size: few
J gene: TRBJ2-5
D gene: .
V gene: TRBV21-1
CDR3 length: 17

CDR3 DNA: TGTGCCAGCAGTTACGGGGCAGGAGCTAATAATTCACCCCTCCACTTT
CDR3 protein: CASSYGAGANNSPLHF
clone size: .
J gene: TRBJ1-6
D gene: .
V gene: TRBV6-5
CDR3 length: 16

CDR3 DNA: TGTGCCAGCAGCTTAGTCGGTGAAAAACTGTTTTTT
CDR3 protein: CASSLVGEKLFF
clone size: many
J gene: TRBJ1-4
D gene: .
V gene: TRBV7-8
CDR3 length: 12

CDR3 DNA: TGTGCCAGCTCACCAGGCGGGACAGGGGGCAAAGGCAATCAGCCCCAGCATTTT
CDR3 protein: CASSPGGTGGKGNQPQHF
clone size: .
J gene: TRBJ1-5
D gene: TRBD1
V gene: TRBV18
CDR3 length: 18

CDR3 DNA: TGTGCCAGCAGTTCCCCGACTAGCGGGGACACAGATACGCAGTATTTT
CDR3 protein: CASSSPTSGDTDTQYF
clone size: few
J gene: TRBJ2-3
D gene: TRBD2
V gene: TRBV28
CDR3 length: 16

CDR3 DNA: TGCGCCAGCATCGAGAAGGGGAGCTCCTACGAGCAGTACTTC
CDR3 protein: CASIEKGSSYEQYF
clone size: few
J gene: TRBJ2-7
D gene: .
V gene: TRBV10-1
CDR3 length: 14

CDR3 DNA: TGTGCCAGCAGCTTAGCGCGGGGAGGGTTTGGGGAGACCCAGTACTTC
CDR3 protein: CASSLARGGFGETQYF
clone size: few
J gene: TRBJ2-5
D gene: TRBD2
V gene: TRBV7-2
CDR3 length: 16

CDR3 DNA: TGTGCCAGCAGCTTAGTAGAGGGTTCACCCCTCCACTTT
CDR3 protein: CASSLVEGSPLHF
clone size: .
J gene: TRBJ1-6
D gene: .
V gene: TRBV7-2
CDR3 length: 13

CDR3 DNA: TGTGCCAGCAGTGAGGATCTTAACACCGGGGAGCTGTTTTTT
CDR3 protein: CASSEDLNTGELFF
clone size: few
J gene: TRBJ2-2
D gene: .
V gene: TRBV25-1
CDR3 length: 14

CDR3 DNA: TGTGCCAGCAGTGAACAGCAAACGCAGGGCTACACCTTC
CDR3 protein: CASSEQQTQGYTF
clone size: few
J gene: TRBJ1-2
D gene: .
V gene: TRBV2
CDR3 length: 13

CDR3 DNA: TGTGCCAGCAGCCCGGGACAGGATCAGCCCCAGCATTTT
CDR3 protein: CASSPGQDQPQHF
clone size: .
J gene: TRBJ1-5
D gene: TRBD1
V gene: TRBV7-2
CDR3 length: 13

CDR3 DNA: TGCAGCGTTGAGGGTACAGGGGGCAGGACTGAAGCTTTCTTT
CDR3 protein: CSVEGTGGRTEAFF
clone size: few
J gene: TRBJ1-1
D gene: TRBD1
V gene: TRBV29-1
CDR3 length: 14

CDR3 DNA: TGTGCCAGCAGCACAACGGGCGTGAGGCATGGCTACACCTTC
CDR3 protein: CASSTTGVRHGYTF
clone size: .
J gene: TRBJ1-2
D gene: .
V gene: TRBV11-2
CDR3 length: 14

CDR3 DNA: TGCGCCAGCAGCCATGGAGGGGGCGGCCCAGCGATTTATAATTCACCCCTCCACTTT
CDR3 protein: CASSHGGGGPAIYNSPLHF
clone size: .
J gene: TRBJ1-6
D gene: TRBD1
V gene: TRBV4-1
CDR3 length: 19

CDR3 DNA: TGTGCCAGCAGCTTAGCTGGCACGTCCTACAATGAGCAGTTCTTC
CDR3 protein: CASSLAGTSYNEQFF
clone size: few
J gene: TRBJ2-1
D gene: .
V gene: TRBV11-3
CDR3 length: 15

CDR3 DNA: TGTGCCACCGACCCGGGACACTTTAACACCGGGGAGCTGTTTTTT
CDR3 protein: CATDPGHFNTGELFF
clone size: .
J gene: TRBJ2-2
D gene: .
V gene: TRBV19
CDR3 length: 15

CDR3 DNA: TGTGCCAGTAGTGGGACAGGGACTCAGCCCCAGCATTTT
CDR3 protein: CASSGTGTQPQHF
clone size: few
J gene: TRBJ1-5
D gene: TRBD1
V gene: TRBV19
CDR3 length: 13

CDR3 DNA: TGTGCCACCAGCCCCCGGACAGGGCTGAATGAAAAACTGTTTTTT
CDR3 protein: CATSPRTGLNEKLFF
clone size: many
J gene: TRBJ1-4
D gene: TRBD1
V gene: TRBV15
CDR3 length: 15

CDR3 DNA: TGTGCCAGCGCATTCCGGGACAGGGCAGGCTATGGCTACACCTTC
CDR3 protein: CASAFRDRAGYGYTF
clone size: .
J gene: TRBJ1-2
D gene: TRBD1
V gene: TRBV6-5
CDR3 length: 15

CDR3 DNA: TGTGCCAGCAGCCCAAACCGAGGGGGTGTCAATCAGCCCCAGCATTTT
CDR3 protein: CASSPNRGGVNQPQHF
clone size: .
J gene: TRBJ1-5
D gene: .
V gene: TRBV2
CDR3 length: 16

CDR3 DNA: TGTGCCAGCAGTTACCAATATGGCTACACCTTC
CDR3 protein: CASSYQYGYTF
clone size: few
J gene: TRBJ1-2
D gene: .
V gene: TRBV6-4
CDR3 length: 11

CDR3 DNA: TGTGCCAGCAGCCCACAGGGGGCGAACACCGGGGAGCTGTTTTTT
CDR3 protein: CASSPQGANTGELFF
clone size: few
J gene: TRBJ2-2
D gene: TRBD1
V gene: TRBV7-9
CDR3 length: 15

CDR3 DNA: TGTGCCAGCAGCTTCGCAAGGCGGGCCACCGGGGAGCTGTTTTTT
CDR3 protein: CASSFARRATGELFF
clone size: .
J gene: TRBJ2-2
D gene: .
V gene: TRBV7-2
CDR3 length: 15

CDR3 DNA: TGCGCCAGCAGCCGCTTGTGGGGGGCCGGTCAGCCCCAGCATTTT
CDR3 protein: CASSRLWGAGQPQHF
clone size: few
J gene: TRBJ1-5
D gene: .
V gene: TRBV4-3
CDR3 length: 15

CDR3 DNA: TGCGCCAGCAGCCAACAAGAAAGGAACACCGGGGAGCTGTTTTTT
CDR3 protein: CASSQQERNTGELFF
clone size: many
J gene: TRBJ2-2
D gene: .
V gene: TRBV4-3
CDR3 length: 15

CDR3 DNA: TGCGCCAGCAGCTTGAGGGCTGCGGGGCCGACCTACGAGCAGTACTTC
CDR3 protein: CASSLRAAGPTYEQYF
clone size: .
J gene: TRBJ2-7
D gene: .
V gene: TRBV5-1
CDR3 length: 16

CDR3 DNA: TGTGCCAGCAGTCCCAGGGGACTAGCGCCAAACACCGGGGAGCTGTTTTTT
CDR3 protein: CASSPRGLAPNTGELFF
clone size: .
J gene: TRBJ2-2
D gene: TRBD2
V gene: TRBV27
CDR3 length: 17

CDR3 DNA: TGTGCCAGCAGCTCAAGACCTGCTGGGGCCAACGTCCTGACTTTC
CDR3 protein: CASSSRPAGANVLTF
clone size: .
J gene: TRBJ2-6
D gene: .
V gene: TRBV7-2
CDR3 length: 15

CDR3 DNA: TGTGCCAGCAATGATGGGAGGGACCGCTCCTACGAGCAGTACTTC
CDR3 protein: CASNDGRDRSYEQYF
clone size: .
J gene: TRBJ2-7
D gene: TRBD2
V gene: TRBV6-5
CDR3 length: 15

CDR3 DNA: TGTGCCAGCAGTTTATTGGTAGGGGGCAGCCAAGAGACCCAGTACTTC
CDR3 protein: CASSLLVGGSQETQYF
clone size: many
J gene: TRBJ2-5
D gene: TRBD1
V gene: TRBV28
CDR3 length: 16